Below, 17 T cell receptor beta chains from the same sample are listed, as sequenced in a study of T cells after yellow fever vaccination. One entry per CDR3 protein, called by TCRdb with MiXCR from the 5' RACE reads. The data contain 550,000 or so distinct CDR3 sequences, roughly a fifth of them seen just once; the ten biggest clones take up roughly an eighth. This specimen was PBMCs, taken 15 days after the yellow fever booster vaccination. These receptors were taken from a man aged 30 to 45 who received the YFV17D yellow fever vaccine.

The V and J genes are TRBV6-1 and TRBJ2-1; D possibly matches TRBD1 or TRBD2 (5 bases each). The germline gives CDR1 MNHNS, CDR2 SASEGT. CDR3 size: 15 residues. Trimming took 6 bases from V and 4 from J, leaving 16 bases between them. The CDR3 nucleotides are TGTGCCAGCAGCCGGGGCAAGATGGGTTACAATGAGCAGTTCTTC. It encodes CASSRGKMGYNEQFF.

This clonotype was observed once. The rearrangement uses TRBV14 and TRBJ2-6; D remains unclear. The germline gives CDR1 SGHDN, CDR2 FVKESK. V lost 3 bases and J lost 2, with 14 bases in between. The CDR3 is made up of 17 amino acids. The DNA for the CDR3 is TGTGCCAGCAGCCAGCCCTGGGTCGGCCCTGGGGCCAACGTCCTGACTTTC. Amino acid sequence: CASSQPWVGPGANVLTF.

This chain links TRBV29-1 with TRBJ2-6, with 9 bases that match TRBD1. In germline, CDR1 is SQVTM, CDR2 ANQGSEA. J lost 1 base, V lost 8 bases, and 12 bases had no gene match. The CDR3 sequence is 17 residues long. The CDR3 sequence is CSLGNGTGNSGANVLTF. CDR3 in DNA: TGCAGCCTGGGTAATGGGACAGGGAATTCTGGGGCCAACGTCCTGACTTTC.

The J gene is TRBJ2-1, the V gene TRBV28; 7 bases are a match to TRBD2. Germline-derived CDR1 and CDR2 are MDHEN and SYDVKM. V gave up 8 bases and J gave up 4 bases; unmatched junction bases: 5. The CDR3 extends over 13 amino acids. The CDR3 spells CASRGGVYNEQFF. In nucleotides, the CDR3 is TGTGCCAGCCGTGGGGGGGTTTACAATGAGCAGTTCTTC.

This clonotype occurred many times. V usage is TRBV28 and J usage is TRBJ2-7; TRBD2 aligns across 10 bases. J gave up 6 bases and V 2 bases, and 7 bases lay outside the gene matches. The CDR3 consists of 15 residues. Germline V gives CDR1 MDHEN, CDR2 SYDVKM. CDR3 sequence (DNA): TGTGCCAGCAGTTTACAACTGCTAGCGGGGGTCGAGCAGTACTTC. Its protein is CASSLQLLAGVEQYF.

In its sample, this clonotype was seen a few times. This sequence joins TRBV7-3 and TRBJ2-2; TRBD1 or TRBD2 may be the D gene (6 bases each). The CDR3 contains 16 residues. Trimming took 5 bases from V and 2 from J, leaving 15 bases between them. Germline V gives CDR1 SGHTA, CDR2 FQGTGA. The CDR3: CASSPRSGANTGELFF. In DNA form, the CDR3 reads TGTGCCAGCAGCCCCCGCTCGGGGGCCAACACCGGGGAGCTGTTTTTT.

The sample holds a few counts of this clonotype. This rearrangement joins TRBV20-1 to TRBJ2-5; 8 bases match TRBD2. Losses at the gene ends were 1 base for V and 9 bases for J; bases not matched to a gene: 16. The V gene's germline CDR1 is DFQATT and CDR2 SNEGSKA (reference sequence). This CDR3 is built from 16 residues. The CDR3 sequence is CSARGGEAGALNAQYF. The CDR3 DNA reads as TGCAGTGCTAGAGGGGGAGAAGCGGGAGCCCTGAATGCCCAGTACTTC.

This clonotype was recorded at least ten times. The chain employs TRBV4-3 and TRBJ2-5; D perhaps matches TRBD2 (5 bases). The V and J ends lost 1 base and 2 bases respectively, with 14 bases between them. Germline V gene data show CDR1 as LGHNA and CDR2 as YSLEER. CDR3 size: 16 residues. The CDR3 DNA is TGCGCCAGCAGCCAAGGTTTCAGCGGAATTCAAGAGACCCAGTACTTC. It yields the protein CASSQGFSGIQETQYF.

V and J are TRBV29-1 and TRBJ1-2; no clear D gene. The ends were cut back, 0 bases at V and 5 bases at J, with 7 bases in the middle. The germline V gene has CDR1 SQVTM and CDR2 ANQGSEA. The CDR3 contains 12 residues. In DNA form, the CDR3 reads TGCAGCGTTGAAGACATCCAGTATGGCTACACCTTC. It is translated as CSVEDIQYGYTF.

The chain employs TRBV5-1 and TRBJ2-3; possible D gene TRBD2, 7 bases. Trimming removed 5 bases at V and 2 bases at J, with 15 bases between. The CDR3 is 15 residues long. Germline CDR1 and CDR2: SGHRS and YFSETQ. The CDR3 is CASSTTGRDTDTQYF. The DNA of the CDR3 is TGCGCCAGCAGTACTACAGGGAGGGACACAGATACGCAGTATTTT.

In its sample, this clonotype was seen a few times. The gene calls are TRBV19 and TRBJ2-1; D gene unclear. The CDR3 sequence is 18 residues long. The V end was cut by 0 bases, the J end by 3 bases, with 18 bases between. From germline, CDR1 is LNHDA and CDR2 SQIVND (reference sequence). The chain's CDR3 is CASSIDPVSSLGYNEQFF. The CDR3 DNA reads as TGTGCCAGTAGTATAGACCCCGTTTCGTCCCTTGGCTACAATGAGCAGTTCTTC.

This chain joins TRBV6-5 and TRBJ2-5; 9 bases are shared with TRBD1. V was clipped by 4 bases and J by 1 base; unmatched bases: 4. This CDR3 is 15 amino acids long. Germline loops: CDR1 MNHEY, CDR2 SVGAGI. The CDR3 region has the DNA TGTGCCAGCAGTTTAGACAGGGGGGGCCAAGAGACCCAGTACTTC. As protein: CASSLDRGGQETQYF.

To note about this clonotype: Given a much more abundant clone one base away, this may be a read error. In DNA form, the CDR3 reads TGTGCCAGCGAAGAAGAGACCCAGTACTTC. Amino acids: CASEEETQYF. The chain couples TRBV2 to TRBJ2-5; D unclear. CDR1 is SNHLY and CDR2 is FYNNEI in the germline V gene. The CDR3 runs to 10 residues. Trimming removed 8 bases at V and 3 bases at J, with 4 bases between.

The genes are TRBV4-3 and TRBJ2-2, with 7 bases lining up with TRBD2. The CDR3 is made up of 17 amino acids. Per germline, CDR1 LGHNA and CDR2 YSLEER. Unmatched junction bases numbered 8, after V lost 3 bases and J lost 1 base. CDR3 DNA: TGCGCCAGCAGCCAGAGAACGGGGACTATGAACACCGGGGAGCTGTTTTTT. This codes for CASSQRTGTMNTGELFF.

The chain uses TRBV18 and TRBJ2-7; no definite D call. Germline CDR1 KGHSH, CDR2 LQKENI. Trimming took off 6 bases at V and 5 bases at J, with 14 bases between the two ends. CDR3 size: 13 residues. Here the CDR3 DNA reads TGTGCCAGCTCCCCGGGTTTGGGGAACGAGCAGTACTTC. Residues: CASSPGLGNEQYF.

This clonotype turned up a few times. J is TRBJ2-1 and V is TRBV7-3; 7 bases match TRBD2. CDR1 SGHTA and CDR2 FQGTGA come from the germline V gene. J was trimmed by 1 base and V by 5 bases; bases with no gene match: 8. This CDR3 has 16 residues. CDR3 bases: TGTGCCAGCAGCGCGATCGAAGCGGGGTCCTACAATGAGCAGTTCTTC. Amino acid sequence: CASSAIEAGSYNEQFF.

This clonotype came up a few times. The V gene is TRBV5-5, the J gene TRBJ1-2; maybe TRBD1 (6 bases). The CDR3 loop spans 15 amino acids. V was cut by 2 bases and J by 3 bases, with 14 bases left in between. Per germline, CDR1 SGHKS and CDR2 YYEKEE (reference sequence). In DNA form, the CDR3 reads TGTGCCAGCAGCTTAGGCCAGGGGTTAGACTATGGCTACACCTTC. This encodes CASSLGQGLDYGYTF.